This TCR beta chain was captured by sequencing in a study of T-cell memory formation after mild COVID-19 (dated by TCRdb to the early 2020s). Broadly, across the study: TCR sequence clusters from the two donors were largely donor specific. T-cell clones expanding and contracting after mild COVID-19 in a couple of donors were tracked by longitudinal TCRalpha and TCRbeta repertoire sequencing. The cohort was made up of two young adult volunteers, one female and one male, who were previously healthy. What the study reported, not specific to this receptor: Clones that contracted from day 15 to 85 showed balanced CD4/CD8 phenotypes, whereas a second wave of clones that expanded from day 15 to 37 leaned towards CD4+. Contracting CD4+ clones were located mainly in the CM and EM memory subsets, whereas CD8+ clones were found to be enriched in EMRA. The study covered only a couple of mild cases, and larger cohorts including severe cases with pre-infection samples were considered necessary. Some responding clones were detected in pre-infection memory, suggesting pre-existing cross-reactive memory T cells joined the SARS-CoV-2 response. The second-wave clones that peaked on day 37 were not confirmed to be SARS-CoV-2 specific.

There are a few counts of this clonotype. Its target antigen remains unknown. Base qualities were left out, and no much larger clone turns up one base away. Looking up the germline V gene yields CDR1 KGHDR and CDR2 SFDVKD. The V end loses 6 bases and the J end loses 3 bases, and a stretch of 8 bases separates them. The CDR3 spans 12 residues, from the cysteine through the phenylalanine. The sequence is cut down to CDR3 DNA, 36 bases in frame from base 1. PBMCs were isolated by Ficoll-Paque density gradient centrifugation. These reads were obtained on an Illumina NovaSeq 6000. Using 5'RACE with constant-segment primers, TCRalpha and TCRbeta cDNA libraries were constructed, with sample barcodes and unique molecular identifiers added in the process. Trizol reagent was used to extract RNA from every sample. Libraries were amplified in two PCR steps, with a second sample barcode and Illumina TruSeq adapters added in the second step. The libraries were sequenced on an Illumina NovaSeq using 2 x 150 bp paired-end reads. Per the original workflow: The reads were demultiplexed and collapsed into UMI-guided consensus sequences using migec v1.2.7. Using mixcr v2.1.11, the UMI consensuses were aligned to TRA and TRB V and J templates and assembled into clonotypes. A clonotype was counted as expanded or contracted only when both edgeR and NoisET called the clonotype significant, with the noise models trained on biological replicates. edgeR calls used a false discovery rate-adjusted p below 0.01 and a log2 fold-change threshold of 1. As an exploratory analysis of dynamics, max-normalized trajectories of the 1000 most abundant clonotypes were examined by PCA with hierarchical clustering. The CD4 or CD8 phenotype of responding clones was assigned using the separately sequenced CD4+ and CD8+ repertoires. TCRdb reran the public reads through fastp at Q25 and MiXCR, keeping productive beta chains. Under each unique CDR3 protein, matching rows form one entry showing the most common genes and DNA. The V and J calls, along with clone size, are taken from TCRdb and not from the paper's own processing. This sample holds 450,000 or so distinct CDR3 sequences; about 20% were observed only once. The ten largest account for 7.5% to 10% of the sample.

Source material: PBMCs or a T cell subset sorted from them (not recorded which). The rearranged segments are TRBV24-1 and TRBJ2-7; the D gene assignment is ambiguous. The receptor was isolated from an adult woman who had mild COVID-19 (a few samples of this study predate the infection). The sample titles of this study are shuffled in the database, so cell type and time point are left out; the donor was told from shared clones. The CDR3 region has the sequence CATSQTDYEQYF. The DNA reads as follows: TGTGCCACCAGTCAAACGGACTACGAGCAGTACTTC.